The 22 T cell receptor beta chains below were found in one sample sequenced in a study of T cells in women clearing cervical HPV infection. Sequencing was performed with immunoSEQ multiplex PCR; in TCRdb, only in-frame clones are kept and a portion is missing. This table lists tens of thousands of clones. The sample comprised blood buffy coat. These receptor sequences come from a woman aged 18 to 69 with a cervical HPV16 infection that either progressed to CIN3+ or cleared (not recorded which).

For this clone: The CDR3 goes on 3 residues after the read ends, and that part is filled in from the germline J gene. V is TRBV20-1 and J is TRBJ1-6, with 10 nucleotides matching TRBD1. Germline CDR1 reads DFQATT; CDR2 reads SNEGSKA (reference sequence). J gave up 10 bases and V 0 bases, and 6 bases lay outside the gene matches. The CDR3 length is 15 residues. CDR3 bases read: TGCAGTGCTAGAGACGGGACAGGGGAGGCGTCACCC. It yields the protein CSARDGTGEASP. The entire CDR3 reads CSARDGTGEASPLHF.

As for this clone: The CDR3 end is not reached by the read, which stops 3 residues before it; the germline J gene fills it in. The genes are TRBV2 and TRBJ2-3, with 8 bases fitting TRBD2. The V gene end was trimmed by 4 bases and the J gene end by 2 bases; junction bases not matched to a gene: 8. CDR1 is SNHLY, CDR2 FYNNEI, per germline. The CDR3 contains 16 residues. The sequenced part of the CDR3 DNA is TGTGCCAGCAGTGTGGGCGAGCGGGGGATCACAGATACG. Amino acid sequence: CASSVGERGITDT. In full, the CDR3 is CASSVGERGITDTQYF.

Comments on this clone: The read falls 3 residues short of the CDR3 end, and the missing part is taken from the germline J gene. The chain employs TRBV7-3 and TRBJ2-7, with D possibly TRBD1 on 5 matching bases. Per the germline V gene, CDR1 is SGHTA and CDR2 is FQGTGA. The CDR3 is 13 amino acids. V dropped 4 bases and J dropped 6 bases, with 13 bases sitting between them. Here the CDR3 reads CASSYGTGFEQYF. Incomplete CDR3 DNA: TGTGCCAGCAGCTACGGCACAGGTTTCGAG. Full variable domain (remainder filled in from reference TRBV7-3 and TRBJ2-7): GAGVSQTPSNKVTEKGKYVELRCDPISGHTALYWYRQSLGQGPEFLIYFQGTGAADDSGLPNDRFFAVRPEGSVSTLKIQRTERGDSAVYLCASSYGTGFEQYFGPGTRLTVT.

CDR3 DNA, as far as it was read: TGTGCCAGCAGCCAAGTATTGGGGGGATACGAG. Translating it yields CASSQVLGGYE. The entire CDR3 reads CASSQVLGGYEQYF. The rearrangement links TRBV14 to TRBJ2-7; possible D gene TRBD2, 6 bases. The missing CDR3 end, 3 residues past where the read stops, is filled in from the germline J gene. CDR3 length: 14 residues. V dropped 1 base and J dropped 4 bases, with 11 bases sitting between them. The germline CDR1 and CDR2 sequences are SGHDN and FVKESK.

A note on this clone: The read terminates 3 residues before the CDR3 end, so the remaining end is supplied by the germline J gene. The rearrangement uses TRBV7-7 and TRBJ2-5; 10 positions agree with TRBD2. Germline V lookup: CDR1 SSHAT, CDR2 FNYEAQ (reference sequence). CDR3 size: 16 residues. With V trimmed by 1 base and J by 1 base, 3 bases remained unmatched. Incomplete CDR3 DNA: TGTGCCAGCAGCTTAGGGCTAGCGGGGGCCCAAGAGACC. Protein product: CASSLGLAGAQET. The entire CDR3 sequence reads CASSLGLAGAQETQYF. The full variable domain, in which reference TRBV7-7 and TRBJ2-5 provide the parts outside the CDR3, is GAGVSQSPRYKVTKRGQDVTLRCDPISSHATLYWYQQALGQGPEFLTYFNYEAQPDKSGLPSDRFSAERPEGSISTLTIQRTEQRDSAMYRCASSLGLAGAQETQYFGPGTRLLVL.

Details on this clone: The observed sequence ends 3 residues before the CDR3 terminus, with the missing tail filled in from the germline J gene. J is TRBJ1-3 and V is TRBV5-1, with no clear D. With 2 bases removed from V and 0 bases from J, the gap between germline ends came to 3 bases. The CDR3 has 13 amino acids. Germline lookup yields CDR1 SGHRS and CDR2 YFSETQ. The part of the CDR3 DNA that was read is TGCGCCAGCAGCTTACACTCTGGAAACACC. It yields the protein CASSLHSGNT. The CDR3 in full is CASSLHSGNTIYF. The variable domain in full, with the rest retrieved from reference TRBV5-1 and TRBJ1-3, is KAGVTQTPRYLIKTRGQQVTLSCSPISGHRSVSWYQQTPGQGLQFLFEYFSETQRNKGNFPGRFSGRQFSNSRSEMNVSTLELGDSALYLCASSLHSGNTIYFGEGSWLTVV.

On this clone itself: Coverage ceases 3 residues before the CDR3 finishes, and the germline J gene fills in the end. The V and J genes are TRBV11-1 and TRBJ2-1, with 10 nucleotides matching TRBD1. Trimming cost V 1 base and J 7 bases; bases outside gene matches: 1. Per the germline V gene, CDR1 is SGHAT and CDR2 is FQDESV (reference sequence). The CDR3 spans 14 residues. The CDR3 bases that were read are TGTGCCAGCAGCTTAGGGACAGGGGGTAATGAG. Protein product: CASSLGTGGNE. The CDR3 in its entirety is CASSLGTGGNEQFF.

As regards this clone: The sequenced fragment ends 3 residues before the CDR3 boundary, so the rest is inferred from the germline J gene. The chain joins TRBV6-1 to TRBJ1-2, with D perhaps TRBD1 (6 bases). CDR1 and CDR2 (germline): MNHNS, SASEGT. V was clipped by 3 bases and J by 2 bases, with 7 bases between them. The CDR3 consists of 13 residues. CDR3 region: CASSEGANYGYTF. Partial CDR3 DNA: TGTGCCAGCAGTGAGGGGGCAAACTATGGC.

Details on this clone: The CDR3 end is not reached by the read, which stops 3 residues before it; the germline J gene fills it in. The chain is built from TRBV6-4 and TRBJ2-3, with TRBD1 matching over 11 bases. V was clipped by 3 bases and J by 4 bases; unmatched bases: 0. This CDR3 has 14 residues. The germline V gene has CDR1 MRHNA and CDR2 SNTAGT. The DNA read from the CDR3 is TGTGCCAGCAGTGAGGGACAGGGGGCAGATACG. Its protein product is CASSEGQGADT. The whole CDR3 sequence reads CASSEGQGADTQYF.

With regard to this clone: The missing CDR3 end, 3 residues past where the read stops, is filled in from the germline J gene. The rearrangement links TRBV5-5 to TRBJ2-1; 9 bases map to TRBD2. Per the germline V gene, CDR1 is SGHKS and CDR2 is YYEKEE (reference sequence). This CDR3 contains 15 residues. The V gene end was trimmed by 2 bases and the J gene end by 4 bases; junction bases not matched to a gene: 4. The sequenced CDR3 bases are TGTGCCAGCAGCTTCCTAGCGGGGAGTTACAATGAG. It is translated as CASSFLAGSYNE. Given in full, the CDR3 is CASSFLAGSYNEQFF.

As for this clone: The read halts 3 residues ahead of the CDR3 end, with the missing end drawn from the germline J gene. This chain uses TRBV5-1 with TRBJ2-1; 14 nucleotides align to TRBD2. Losses at the gene ends were 3 bases for V and 6 bases for J; bases not matched to a gene: 5. The CDR3 has 16 amino acids. Germline V gene sequence: CDR1 SGHRS, CDR2 YFSETQ. The covered CDR3 bases are TGCGCCAGCAGCTCGACTAGCGGGGGGGCCCGCAATGAG. The encoded protein is CASSSTSGGARNE. The whole CDR3 region reads CASSSTSGGARNEQFF.

On this clone itself: The DNA ends 3 residues before the CDR3 does, and the rest of the CDR3 is filled in from the germline J gene. The rearrangement uses TRBV5-1 and TRBJ2-3, with D possibly matching TRBD2 (5 bases). Per germline, CDR1 SGHRS and CDR2 YFSETQ. This CDR3 has 12 residues. CDR3 sequence: CASSVGAGPQYF. The CDR3 bases that were read are TGCGCCAGCAGCGTGGGCGCGGGCCCG. Filled out from reference TRBV5-1 and TRBJ2-3, the complete variable domain reads KAGVTQTPRYLIKTRGQQVTLSCSPISGHRSVSWYQQTPGQGLQFLFEYFSETQRNKGNFPGRFSGRQFSNSRSEMNVSTLELGDSALYLCASSVGAGPQYFGPGTRLTVL.

With regard to this clone: Read data end 3 residues before the CDR3 end; the end is taken from the germline J gene. The chain uses TRBV19 and TRBJ2-5; D is tentatively TRBD1 or TRBD2 (6 bases each). CDR3 length equals 14 residues. The V end lost 7 bases, the J end lost 6 bases, and 18 bases lay between the germline ends. The V gene's germline CDR1 is LNHDA and CDR2 SQIVND (reference sequence). CDR3 DNA, as far as it was read: TGTGCCAGTACCGCCGGAGGGGGTAAAAAGACC. The encoded protein is CASTAGGGKKT. The full-length CDR3 reads as CASTAGGGKKTQYF. Looking up the rest from reference TRBV19 and TRBJ2-5 gives the full variable domain: DGGITQSPKYLFRKEGQNVTLSCEQNLNHDAMYWYRQDPGQGLRLIYYSQIVNDFQKGDIAEGYSVSREKKESFPLTVTSAQKNPTAFYLCASTAGGGKKTQYFGPGTRLLVL.

Remarks on this clone: The read finishes 3 residues shy of the CDR3 end, and the germline J gene is used to complete it. The rearrangement joins TRBV11-2 to TRBJ2-5; 8 bases are shared with TRBD2. Germline V gene lookup returns CDR1 SGHAT and CDR2 FQNNGV. V trimming: 4 bases; J trimming: 5 bases; junction bases outside the gene matches: 6. CDR3 size: 14 residues. CDR3 loop: CASSSRGGMETQYF. CDR3 bases read: TGTGCCAGCAGCTCTCGGGGGGGCATGGAGACC.

The sequenced CDR3 bases are TGTGCCAGCAGCCACGGACAGGGGGCCTTCTACGAG. Amino acid sequence: CASSHGQGAFYE. The full CDR3 protein is CASSHGQGAFYEQYF. This chain uses TRBV14 with TRBJ2-7; 11 nucleotides agree with TRBD1. The CDR3 extends 3 residues past the end of the read, so its final part is completed from the germline J gene. The length of the CDR3 is 15 residues. Germline values: CDR1 SGHDN, CDR2 FVKESK. The ends lost 3 bases at V and 3 bases at J; junction bases unmatched: 4.

Concerning this clone itself: The read comes to an end 3 residues before the CDR3 does, leaving the germline J gene to fill in the end. The chain uses TRBV14 and TRBJ2-7; 13 bases agree with TRBD2. Germline V gives CDR1 SGHDN, CDR2 FVKESK. The CDR3 has 16 residues. V shed 1 base, J shed 2 bases, and the junction held 2 bases outside the gene matches. Incomplete CDR3 DNA: TGTGCCAGCAGCCAAGGGACTAGCGGGGGACCCTACGAG. Encoded protein: CASSQGTSGGPYE. The CDR3 as a whole reads CASSQGTSGGPYEQYF.

Regarding this clone: The sequenced fragment ends 3 residues before the CDR3 boundary, so the rest is inferred from the germline J gene. V and J are TRBV14 and TRBJ2-1; D remains ambiguous. The CDR3 spans 15 residues. Germline V gene data show CDR1 as SGHDN and CDR2 as FVKESK. Trimming stripped 0 bases from V and 4 bases from J, with 10 bases between. The CDR3 here is CASSQDRNLYNEQFF. The sequenced part of the CDR3 DNA is TGTGCCAGCAGCCAAGATAGAAACTTATACAATGAG.

In the case of this clone: Read data end 3 residues before the CDR3 end; the end is taken from the germline J gene. The chain is built from TRBV9 and TRBJ2-2; a possible D gene is TRBD2 (5 bases). This CDR3 has 14 residues. Germline assignment: CDR1 SGDLS and CDR2 YYNGEE. V dropped 4 bases and J dropped 0 bases, with 7 bases sitting between them. CDR3 amino acids: CASSLLANTGELFF. The sequenced part of the CDR3 DNA is TGTGCCAGCAGCCTACTAGCGAACACCGGGGAG.

Points on this clone: The read stops 3 residues short of the end of the CDR3; the missing end is completed from the germline J gene. J is TRBJ1-1 and V is TRBV6-2 or TRBV6-3, with 7 bases identical to TRBD1. CDR3 length: 15 amino acids. V gave up 7 bases and J gave up 6 bases; unmatched junction bases: 14. Germline CDR1 is MNHEY and CDR2 is SVGEGT. Here the CDR3 reads CASTRTGRTGAEAFF. CDR3 DNA, as far as it was read: TGTGCCAGCACCAGGACAGGAAGAACGGGCGCTGAA.

Notes on this clone: From the germline J gene comes the end of the CDR3, since the read stops 3 residues before it. The V and J genes are TRBV2 and TRBJ2-5; the match to TRBD2 covers 10 bases. The CDR3 extends over 15 amino acids. Germline values: CDR1 SNHLY, CDR2 FYNNEI. J gave up 1 base and V 5 bases, and 4 bases lay outside the gene matches. The covered CDR3 bases are TGTGCCAGCAGTCCAAGCGGGGGGGGCCAAGAGACC. Protein product: CASSPSGGGQET. The whole CDR3 region reads CASSPSGGGQETQYF.

Note on this clone: The CDR3 end lies 3 residues beyond the end of the read and is filled in from the germline J gene. The chain joins TRBV20-1 to TRBJ2-1; D perhaps matches TRBD1 (7 bases). CDR3 size: 13 residues. The ends were cut back, 6 bases at V and 8 bases at J, with 17 bases in the middle. The germline V gene encodes CDR1 DFQATT and CDR2 SNEGSKA (reference sequence). This CDR3 is CSAQGGRRDEQFF. CDR3 DNA (partial): TGCAGTGCGCAGGGGGGTCGTCGAGATGAG.

In regard to this clone: The CDR3 is cut off 3 residues early in the read; its end comes from the germline J gene. This chain connects TRBV5-1 to TRBJ2-5; D might be TRBD1 (6 bases). CDR3 length: 14 amino acids. With 3 bases removed from V and 5 bases from J, the gap between germline ends came to 14 bases. Looked up from germline, CDR1 is SGHRS and CDR2 is YFSETQ. The DNA read from the CDR3 is TGCGCCAGCAGCTCCCAGGGACACCGGGAGACC. This sequence encodes CASSSQGHRET. The full CDR3 protein reads CASSSQGHRETQYF.